These 12 T cell receptor beta chains originate from one sample sequenced in a study of blood T cell repertoires in COVID-19. Method: immunoSEQ multiplex PCR; TCRdb's copy keeps in-frame clones and lacks some. Of 400,000 to 550,000 clones listed, approximately 90% are singletons. The sequenced material came from peripheral blood. The receptor set was obtained from a woman younger than 45 with acute or convalescent COVID-19.

The V call is TRBV7-3, the J call TRBJ2-1, with a weak D call TRBD2 (5 bases). CDR3 length equals 13 residues. Germline CDR1 and CDR2: SGHTA and FQGTGA. Deletions cut 7 bases from V and 5 bases from J, with 12 bases between. CDR3 sequence: CASTRGSDNEQFF. The CDR3 DNA sequence: TGTGCCAGCACCCGGGGTTCAGACAATGAGCAGTTCTTC.

Written as DNA, the CDR3 is TGTGCCAGCAGCTTGGCTCGGGACAGAATATCGACCCAGTACTTC. This translates into CASSLARDRISTQYF. V and J are TRBV5-4 and TRBJ2-5, with 7 bases that match TRBD1. Germline values: CDR1 SGHNT, CDR2 YYREEE (reference sequence). The CDR3 is made up of 15 amino acids. V was pared by 0 bases and J by 7 bases, with 9 bases of the junction left unmatched.

The V and J genes are TRBV14 and TRBJ1-4; D not certain. V gave up 2 bases and J gave up 13 bases, with 8 bases separating them. Germline V CDR1 and CDR2: SGHDN, FVKESK. The CDR3 sequence is 11 residues long. Written as DNA, the CDR3 is TGTGCCAGCAGCCAAAGTGGGCCACTGTTTTTT. It yields the protein CASSQSGPLFF.

This clone was seen more than once but under ten times. The chain carries TRBV10-1 and TRBJ1-2; D might be TRBD1 (5 bases). Germline CDR1 reads WNHNN; CDR2 reads SYGVQD (reference sequence). This CDR3 comprises 13 residues. Between the trimmed V and J ends, which lost 4 bases and 5 bases, there was a span of 11 bases. DNA for the CDR3: TGCGCCAGCAGTGCAGGGTTCGGGTATGGCTACACCTTC. This encodes CASSAGFGYGYTF.

The chain is built from TRBV27 and TRBJ1-1; D is possibly TRBD1 (5 bases). This CDR3 is built from 15 residues. Trimming removed 5 bases at V and 0 bases at J, with 13 bases between. Germline V gene sequence: CDR1 MNHEY, CDR2 SMNVEV (reference sequence). The CDR3 is CASSPSTVMNTEAFF. CDR3 nucleotides: TGTGCCAGCAGTCCCTCGACAGTCATGAACACTGAAGCTTTCTTT.

DNA for the CDR3: TGTGCCAGCAGAGGACTAGATATGGATACGCAGTATTTT. This sequence encodes CASRGLDMDTQYF. The chain links TRBV2 to TRBJ2-3; 7 nucleotides match TRBD2. Germline-derived CDR1 and CDR2 are SNHLY and FYNNEI. Unmatched junction bases numbered 6, after V lost 6 bases and J lost 6 bases. The CDR3 runs to 13 residues.

The gene calls are TRBV10-2 and TRBJ2-1; 8 nucleotides line up with TRBD1. The CDR3 has 15 residues. V shed 4 bases and J 2 bases; nucleotides not matched to a gene: 4. CDR1 WSHSY and CDR2 SAAADI come from the germline V gene. The CDR3 nucleotides are TGCGCCAGCAGTGGCCGGGACAGGACCTACAATGAGCAGTTCTTC. It is translated as CASSGRDRTYNEQFF.

Note on this clone: Being one base from a much bigger clone, this may be a read error. The chain uses TRBV7-9 and TRBJ1-5; no definite D call. With 5 bases removed from V and 6 bases from J, the gap between germline ends came to 8 bases. This CDR3 is 12 amino acids long. The germline CDR1 and CDR2 sequences are SEHNR and FQNEAQ (reference sequence). The CDR3 region is CASSPGGQPQHF. The CDR3 DNA follows: TGTGCCAGCAGCCCGGGTGGTCAGCCCCAGCATTTT.

The V gene is TRBV28, the J gene TRBJ2-4; 7 nucleotides agree with TRBD1. The CDR3 is 13 residues long. V shed 8 bases, J shed 6 bases, and the junction held 7 bases outside the gene matches. Germline V gives CDR1 MDHEN, CDR2 SYDVKM. The CDR3 spells CASQRDSGNIQYF. The CDR3 DNA reads as TGTGCCAGCCAACGGGACAGCGGAAACATTCAGTACTTC.

The chain joins TRBV14 to TRBJ2-2; 7 bases align to TRBD1. Per the germline V gene, CDR1 is SGHDN and CDR2 is FVKESK. The CDR3 has 17 amino acids. V lost 4 bases to trimming and J lost 4 bases; unmatched junction nucleotides: 12. CDR3 in amino acids: CASSPPVTGWPTGELFF. For the CDR3, the DNA is TGTGCCAGCAGCCCCCCTGTGACAGGGTGGCCCACCGGGGAGCTGTTTTTT. The full variable domain, with the rest looked up from reference TRBV14 and TRBJ2-2, is EAGVTQFPSHSVIEKGQTVTLRCDPISGHDNLYWYRRVMGKEIKFLLHFVKESKQDESGMPNNRFLAERTGGTYSTLKVQPAELEDSGVYFCASSPPVTGWPTGELFFGEGSRLTVL.

Points on this clone: Other DNA variants within this sample encode the same CDR3. V usage is TRBV29-1 and J usage is TRBJ1-1, with 9 nucleotides matching TRBD1. The CDR3 covers 14 residues. Germline CDR1 and CDR2: SQVTM and ANQGSEA. Trimming at V came to 6 bases and at J to 1 base, leaving 6 bases not matched to a gene. The CDR3 sequence: CSVDTGGRNTEAFF. CDR3 bases: TGCAGCGTCGATACAGGGGGCAGGAACACTGAAGCTTTCTTT. Full variable domain (remainder filled in from reference TRBV29-1 and TRBJ1-1): SAVISQKPSRDICQRGTSLTIQCQVDSQVTMMFWYRQQPGQSLTLIATANQGSEATYESGFVIDKFPISRPNLTFSTLTVSNMSPEDSSIYLCSVDTGGRNTEAFFGQGTRLTVV.

As regards this clone: Other DNA sequences in this sample translate to the same CDR3. The chain recombines TRBV12-3 or TRBV12-4 with TRBJ2-1; D is unclear. This CDR3 comprises 11 residues. V lost 5 bases to trimming and J lost 6 bases, with 5 bases between them. CDR3 sequence: CASSRANEQFF. CDR3 bases: TGTGCCAGCAGTCGCGCCAATGAGCAGTTCTTC.